This T cell receptor beta chain comes out of a study of blood T cell repertoires in COVID-19. Study-level information: Acute and convalescent COVID-19 specimens originated in the United States, Italy and Spain. From T cells, B-cell-depleted T cells, or PBMCs came the material, which was cDNA or gDNA.

CDR1 is LNHNV, CDR2 YYDKDF, per germline (reference sequence). The CDR3 sequence is 20 residues long. V lost 1 base and J lost 4; bases outside the gene matches: 17. In the authors' methods: Cell counts per sample came from amplifying reference gene primers. Assay used: immunoSEQ multiplex PCR; TCRdb lists only in-frame clones, some missing. The V and J calls and clone size are taken from that table; D and trimming were inferred from the DNA. The sample contains around 250,000 clones, 83% of which appear only once. V and J are TRBV15 and TRBJ1-5; 9 bases map to TRBD1. The sequenced sample consisted of peripheral blood. This TCR was recovered from a man in his fifties or sixties who had recovered from COVID-19. CDR3 in amino acids: CATSRGAGRDRETRNQPQHF. CDR3 bases: TGTGCCACCAGCAGAGGAGCCGGTCGGGACAGGGAAACCAGAAATCAGCCCCAGCATTTT.